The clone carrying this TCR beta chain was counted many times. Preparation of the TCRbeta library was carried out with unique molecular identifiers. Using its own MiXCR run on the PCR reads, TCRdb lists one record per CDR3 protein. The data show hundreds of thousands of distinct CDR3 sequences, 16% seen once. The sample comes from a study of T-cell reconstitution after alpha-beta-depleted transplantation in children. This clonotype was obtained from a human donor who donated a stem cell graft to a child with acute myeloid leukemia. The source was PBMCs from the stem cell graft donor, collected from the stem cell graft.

CDR3 amino acids: CSANPGTGGYANTEAFF. In nucleotides, the CDR3 is TGCAGTGCTAACCCGGGGACAGGGGGCTACGCGAACACTGAAGCTTTCTTT. V usage is TRBV20-1 and J usage is TRBJ1-1, with 12 bases lining up with TRBD1. Germline V gene data show CDR1 as DFQATT and CDR2 as SNEGSKA (reference sequence). V shed 4 bases and J 1 base; nucleotides not matched to a gene: 10. This CDR3 spans 17 amino acids.